These 9 T cell receptor beta chains share one sample of origin, sequenced in a study of identical twins. TCRdb redid the calling of the 5' RACE reads with MiXCR, one entry per CDR3 protein. Here the sample spans 570,000 or so distinct CDR3 sequences, around a tenth being singletons. These data also featured in a second study, about yellow fever vaccine responses in identical twins.

The specimen sequenced was PBMCs. All receptors derive from a woman aged 18-29 years in good health.

Ten or more counts support this clonotype. This sequence joins TRBV11-2 and TRBJ2-1; 13 bases line up with TRBD2. The CDR3 extends over 18 amino acids. Germline V CDR1 and CDR2: SGHAT, FQNNGV. Trimming cost V 5 bases and J 8 bases; bases outside gene matches: 15. This chain's CDR3 is CASSPKVLAGGPRYEQFF. CDR3 DNA sequence: TGTGCCAGCAGCCCAAAAGTACTAGCGGGAGGGCCGCGTTATGAGCAGTTCTTC.

Ten or more counts support this clonotype. V and J are TRBV27 and TRBJ2-7; 8 bases match TRBD1. J lost 3 bases, V lost 11 bases, and 12 bases had no gene match. In germline, CDR1 is MNHEY, CDR2 SMNVEV (reference sequence). The CDR3 is 14 amino acids. CDR3 residues: CAVTVTGVVYEQYF. The CDR3, as DNA: TGTGCCGTGACCGTGACAGGGGTAGTCTACGAGCAGTACTTC.

V and J are TRBV9 and TRBJ2-2, with D tentatively TRBD1 (6 bases). The CDR3 spans 15 residues. Trimming left V 0 bases short and J 5 bases short, with 11 bases between. The germline gives CDR1 SGDLS, CDR2 YYNGEE. CDR3 nucleotides: TGTGCCAGCAGCGTAGCTTGGCAGGGGACCGGGGAGCTGTTTTTT. Its translation: CASSVAWQGTGELFF.

The chain carries TRBV12-3 or TRBV12-4 and TRBJ2-3; maybe TRBD2 (6 bases). V was pared by 3 bases and J by 11 bases, with 18 bases between. The CDR3 has 14 amino acids. Here the CDR3 reads CASSLVLATTQQYF. In DNA form, the CDR3 reads TGTGCCAGCAGTTTGGTACTAGCTACAACCCAGCAGTATTTT.

This clonotype was observed many times. The chain recombines TRBV7-3 with TRBJ2-2; D is possibly TRBD1 (6 bases). V dropped 1 base and J dropped 6 bases, with 12 bases sitting between them. CDR1 and CDR2 from the germline V gene are SGHTA and FQGTGA. CDR3 length: 15 residues. CDR3 sequence reads: CASSLRTAGAGELFF. CDR3 in DNA: TGTGCCAGCAGCTTAAGGACCGCAGGGGCCGGGGAGCTGTTTTTT.

This clonotype was counted only a few times. V usage is TRBV10-3 and J usage is TRBJ1-6; D is uncertain. The CDR3 sequence is 16 residues long. V lost 6 bases to trimming and J lost 9 bases, with 21 bases between them. In germline, CDR1 is ENHRY, CDR2 SYGVKD. CDR3 sequence: CAIRVSDGKRGSPLHF. DNA of the CDR3: TGTGCCATCAGGGTCTCGGACGGAAAACGGGGTTCACCCCTCCACTTT.

This clonotype has a handful of counts. The chain has TRBV3-1 and TRBJ2-1; TRBD1 is a possible D gene (5 bases). Looked up from germline, CDR1 is LGHDT and CDR2 is YNNKEL (reference sequence). The CDR3 totals 13 residues. The V gene lost 4 bases and the J gene lost 5 bases, with 9 bases spanning the gap. The CDR3 reads CASSPDRHNEQFF. CDR3 nucleotides: TGTGCCAGCAGCCCAGACAGACACAATGAGCAGTTCTTC.

The chain combines TRBV27 with TRBJ2-7; D may correspond to TRBD1 or TRBD2 (6 bases each). The ends were cut back, 1 base at V and 4 bases at J, with 14 bases in the middle. The germline gives CDR1 MNHEY, CDR2 SMNVEV (reference sequence). This CDR3 is 15 amino acids long. The chain's CDR3 is CASSLFGGGWYEQYF. The DNA of the CDR3 is TGTGCCAGCAGTTTATTTGGAGGGGGGTGGTACGAGCAGTACTTC.

The CDR3 is CASSSSWTGERTQYF. CDR3 bases: TGTGCCAGCAGTTCATCCTGGACAGGGGAGCGGACCCAGTACTTC. This chain connects TRBV28 to TRBJ2-5; the match to TRBD1 covers 9 bases. Germline assignment: CDR1 MDHEN and CDR2 SYDVKM. J was trimmed by 7 bases and V by 4 bases; bases with no gene match: 10. CDR3 length: 15 amino acids.